Sequencing of this T cell receptor (beta chain) was carried out in a study of T-cell reconstitution after alpha-beta-depleted transplantation in children. This CDR3 has 13 amino acids. Trimming stripped 0 bases from V and 3 bases from J, with 6 bases between. Germline V CDR1 and CDR2: SEHNR, FQNEAQ (reference sequence). Construction of the TCRbeta library involved unique molecular identifiers. TCRdb redid the calling of the PCR reads with MiXCR, one entry per CDR3 protein. The sample yields fewer than 400,000 distinct CDR3 sequences, about a fifth seen once. The sample in question was PBMCs from the stem cell graft donor, obtained from the stem cell graft. The receptor comes from a human donor who donated a stem cell graft to a child with acute myeloid leukemia. The rearrangement uses TRBV7-9 and TRBJ2-7, with D tentatively TRBD1 (5 bases). This CDR3 is CASSLATGYEQYF. In nucleotides, the CDR3 is TGTGCCAGCAGCTTAGCCACAGGCTACGAGCAGTACTTC.